Following are 30 T cell receptor beta chains from one sample sequenced in a study of technical replicates of blood from several donors. Some clones are missing from TCRdb's copy, which holds only in-frame ones; the method was immunoSEQ multiplex PCR. The sample contains under 85,000 clones, 95% to 97% of which appear only once. The source material was T cells isolated from PBMCs. These receptor sequences come from a human donor in good health.

V usage is TRBV30 and J usage is TRBJ1-2; D unclear. The germline CDR1 and CDR2 sequences are GTSNPN and SVGIG (reference sequence). The CDR3 loop spans 16 amino acids. V lost 2 bases to trimming and J lost 3 bases, with 19 bases between them. The CDR3 region is CAWSRQAGFMDYGYTF. CDR3 sequence (DNA): TGTGCCTGGAGTAGGCAGGCGGGGTTTATGGACTATGGCTACACCTTC.

V gene TRBV6-1 combines with J gene TRBJ1-1, with 7 nucleotides matching TRBD1. Germline V gives CDR1 MNHNS, CDR2 SASEGT. The CDR3 is made up of 13 amino acids. V was pared by 8 bases and J by 4 bases, with 7 bases of the junction left unmatched. The CDR3 protein is CASLGGLGTEAFF. CDR3 DNA sequence: TGTGCCAGCCTAGGGGGCCTGGGCACTGAAGCTTTCTTT.

The chain is built from TRBV6-5 and TRBJ1-2; 9 bases are shared with TRBD1. Germline CDR1 and CDR2: MNHEY and SVGAGI. The CDR3 is made up of 15 amino acids. Germline trimming cut 6 bases from V and 5 bases from J; bases unmatched to any gene: 10. This CDR3 is CASSYRGQDRYGYTF. DNA of the CDR3: TGTGCCAGCAGCTACAGGGGGCAAGACCGGTATGGCTACACCTTC.

The chain recombines TRBV7-9 with TRBJ1-2; the match to TRBD1 covers 8 bases. The junction had 0 bases not matched to a gene; V was cut back by 4 bases and J by 8 bases. There are 11 residues in the CDR3. CDR1 is SEHNR, CDR2 FQNEAQ, per germline (reference sequence). CDR3 bases: TGTGCCAGCAGCTCAGGGGGCGGCTACACCTTC. As protein: CASSSGGGYTF.

The CDR3 coding sequence is TGTGCCAGCAGCCTTGGGACAGGCATGAACACTGAAGCTTTCTTT. It translates to CASSLGTGMNTEAFF. J is TRBJ1-1 and V is TRBV13; 8 bases agree with TRBD1. The germline V gene encodes CDR1 PRHDT and CDR2 FYEKMQ (reference sequence). The CDR3 consists of 15 residues. The J segment lost 0 bases and the V segment lost 5 bases, leaving 5 bases of the junction unmatched.

This rearrangement joins TRBV4-1 to TRBJ2-7, with 10 bases matching TRBD2. Germline-derived CDR1 and CDR2 are MGHRA and YSYEKL. V trimming: 1 base; J trimming: 4 bases; junction bases outside the gene matches: 7. This CDR3 spans 16 amino acids. CDR3 protein: CASSQGRTSGLYEQYF. Here the CDR3 DNA reads TGCGCCAGCAGCCAAGGTCGGACTAGCGGACTATACGAGCAGTACTTC.

This sequence joins TRBV5-4 and TRBJ2-7; maybe TRBD2 (6 bases). V was clipped by 0 bases and J by 0 bases, with 10 bases between them. In germline, CDR1 is SGHNT, CDR2 YYREEE (reference sequence). The CDR3 sequence is 15 residues long. The CDR3 nucleotides are TGTGCCAGCAGCTTGGTTAGCGGAAGCTCCTACGAGCAGTACTTC. It encodes CASSLVSGSSYEQYF.

The chain links TRBV18 to TRBJ1-1; D is perhaps TRBD1 (6 bases). The ends were cut back, 8 bases at V and 3 bases at J, with 16 bases in the middle. CDR1 is KGHSH and CDR2 is LQKENI in the germline V gene. This CDR3 has 14 residues. In nucleotides, the CDR3 is TGTGCCAGCGCTACAGGGACGTTTTACACTGAAGCTTTCTTT. This translates into CASATGTFYTEAFF.

The V call is TRBV7-9, the J call TRBJ2-1, with D tentatively TRBD1 (6 bases). This CDR3 is built from 14 residues. Between the trimmed V and J ends, which lost 1 base and 4 bases, there was a span of 8 bases. The germline V gene encodes CDR1 SEHNR and CDR2 FQNEAQ (reference sequence). The CDR3 here is CASSLGGGYNEQFF. CDR3 in DNA: TGTGCCAGCAGCTTAGGAGGGGGATACAATGAGCAGTTCTTC.

The chain couples TRBV7-3 to TRBJ2-5; a weak D match, TRBD2 (6 bases). This CDR3 has 13 amino acids. Per germline, CDR1 SGHTA and CDR2 FQGTGA. With 4 bases removed from V and 4 bases from J, the gap between germline ends came to 10 bases. CDR3 amino acids: CASSSGVGETQYF. CDR3 coding DNA: TGTGCCAGCAGCTCGGGAGTCGGAGAGACCCAGTACTTC.

About this clone: One end of the junction does not line up with germline, which may come from a read error. The chain employs TRBV20-1 and TRBJ1-4; D unresolved. The germline V gene encodes CDR1 DFQATT and CDR2 SNEGSKA (reference sequence). CDR3 size: 8 residues. CDR3 sequence: CSAPSRVF. As DNA, the CDR3 is TGCAGTGCTCCGTCACGGGTTTTT.

This chain connects TRBV28 to TRBJ1-2; no clear D gene. Germline loops: CDR1 MDHEN, CDR2 SYDVKM. The CDR3 covers 13 residues. V lost 2 bases to trimming and J lost 0 bases, with 4 bases between them. The CDR3 sequence is CASSLQANYGYTF. CDR3 in DNA: TGTGCCAGCAGTTTACAGGCTAACTATGGCTACACCTTC.

This clone was recorded only once. The chain has TRBV5-4 and TRBJ2-7, with 7 bases matching TRBD1. The CDR3 has 14 amino acids. Germline trimming cut 4 bases from V and 3 bases from J; bases unmatched to any gene: 7. CDR1 and CDR2 from the germline V gene are SGHNT and YYREEE (reference sequence). The CDR3 loop is CASSAPGQYYEQYF. The CDR3 DNA is TGTGCCAGCAGCGCCCCGGGACAGTACTACGAGCAGTACTTC.

The chain joins TRBV6-1 to TRBJ2-6; D is ambiguous. V was shortened by 1 base and J by 0 bases, with 13 bases between the two germline ends. The CDR3 has 18 residues. Germline V gene sequence: CDR1 MNHNS, CDR2 SASEGT. CDR3 DNA sequence: TGTGCCAGCAGTGAAGAGGAAGAGAACTACTCTGGGGCCAACGTCCTGACTTTC. Amino acid sequence: CASSEEEENYSGANVLTF.

The chain links TRBV6-5 to TRBJ1-2; 9 bases match TRBD1. Trimming at V came to 2 bases and at J to 8 bases, leaving 3 bases not matched to a gene. CDR3 length equals 13 residues. Germline-derived CDR1 and CDR2 are MNHEY and SVGAGI. For the CDR3, the DNA is TGTGCCAGCAGTTACGCAGACAGGGGGGGCTACACCTTC. It yields the protein CASSYADRGGYTF.

The genes are TRBV6-1 and TRBJ1-1; unclear D gene. V dropped 4 bases and J dropped 7 bases, with 10 bases sitting between them. In germline, CDR1 is MNHNS, CDR2 SASEGT. The CDR3 runs 12 residues. CDR3 amino acids: CASSVPAGEAFF. In DNA form, the CDR3 reads TGTGCCAGCAGTGTACCTGCCGGTGAAGCTTTCTTT.

The CDR3 region is CASERTDTQYF. As DNA, the CDR3 is TGTGCCAGCGAGCGGACAGATACGCAGTATTTT. V gene TRBV9 combines with J gene TRBJ2-3, with D perhaps matching TRBD2 (5 bases). V was clipped by 7 bases and J by 3 bases, with 6 bases between them. The V gene's germline CDR1 is SGDLS and CDR2 YYNGEE. The length of the CDR3 is 11 residues. The full variable domain, completed using reference TRBV9 and TRBJ2-3, is DSGVTQTPKHLITATGQRVTLRCSPRSGDLSVYWYQQSLDQGLQFLIQYYNGEERAKGNILERFSAQQFPDLHSELNLSSLELGDSALYFCASERTDTQYFGPGTRLTVL.

This sequence joins TRBV7-2 and TRBJ1-1; 8 bases fit TRBD1. In germline, CDR1 is SGHTA, CDR2 FQGNSA. Trimming took 5 bases from V and 0 from J; bases not matched to a gene: 5. The CDR3 runs 15 residues. CDR3 region: CASSPWTGMNTEAFF. For the CDR3, the DNA is TGTGCCAGCAGCCCCTGGACAGGGATGAACACTGAAGCTTTCTTT.

The rearrangement joins TRBV4-2 to TRBJ2-1; weak D call: TRBD2 (6 bases). Per germline, CDR1 LGHNA and CDR2 YNFKEQ. This CDR3 contains 16 residues. Trimming took 4 bases from V and 1 from J, leaving 14 bases between them. CDR3 bases: TGTGCCAGCAGCCCTAGCGACAGATCGTCCTACAATGAGCAGTTCTTC. It translates to CASSPSDRSSYNEQFF.

The chain combines TRBV11-2 with TRBJ2-3, with D possibly TRBD1 on 5 matching bases. Germline assignment: CDR1 SGHAT and CDR2 FQNNGV. V lost 1 base, J lost 2 bases, and 10 bases lay in between. The CDR3 runs to 15 residues. CDR3 DNA sequence: TGTGCCAGCAGCTTAGCAGGGTACGTCACAGATACGCAGTATTTT. Translated, it gives CASSLAGYVTDTQYF.

The chain carries TRBV28 and TRBJ2-7, with 15 bases identical to TRBD2. This CDR3 spans 19 amino acids. Looked up from germline, CDR1 is MDHEN and CDR2 is SYDVKM. V was pared by 6 bases and J by 0 bases, with 12 bases of the junction left unmatched. The CDR3 spells CASRSPGLAGGSRSYEQYF. CDR3 sequence (DNA): TGTGCCAGCAGAAGTCCGGGACTAGCGGGAGGTTCCCGCTCCTACGAGCAGTACTTC.

This CDR3 is CASSPQSRDEQYF. Written as DNA, the CDR3 is TGTGCCAGCAGCCCACAGTCCAGGGACGAGCAGTACTTC. V is TRBV7-9 and J is TRBJ2-7; possible D gene TRBD1, 5 bases. The CDR3 consists of 13 residues. Germline-derived CDR1 and CDR2 are SEHNR and FQNEAQ (reference sequence). V lost 5 bases and J lost 5, with 13 bases in between.

The chain links TRBV15 to TRBJ2-1, with TRBD1 matching over 11 bases. The germline CDR1 and CDR2 sequences are LNHNV and YYDKDF (reference sequence). The CDR3 runs to 14 residues. V lost 9 bases and J lost 7; bases outside the gene matches: 8. DNA of the CDR3: TGTGCCACTCAACCGGGACAGGGGGGGAATGAGCAGTTCTTC. It encodes CATQPGQGGNEQFF.

The V and J genes are TRBV28 and TRBJ2-1, with 7 bases fitting TRBD2. V was pared by 6 bases and J by 7 bases, with 0 bases of the junction left unmatched. Germline-derived CDR1 and CDR2 are MDHEN and SYDVKM. This CDR3 region has 11 residues. The CDR3 DNA reads as TGTGCCAGCAGAGCGGGGAATGAGCAGTTCTTC. This encodes CASRAGNEQFF.

This chain connects TRBV6-1 to TRBJ1-4; D is perhaps TRBD1 (5 bases). Germline values: CDR1 MNHNS, CDR2 SASEGT. The CDR3 is made up of 14 amino acids. Trimming took off 8 bases at V and 0 bases at J, with 10 bases between the two ends. CDR3 sequence: CASGDRATNEKLFF. The CDR3 DNA follows: TGTGCCAGCGGCGACAGAGCAACTAATGAAAAACTGTTTTTT.

The chain links TRBV4-2 to TRBJ2-5; TRBD2 is a possible D gene (6 bases). With 0 bases removed from V and 7 bases from J, the gap between germline ends came to 21 bases. CDR1 LGHNA and CDR2 YNFKEQ come from the germline V gene. The CDR3 is made up of 17 amino acids. CDR3 sequence (DNA): TGTGCCAGCAGCCAAGATGGGCCGGGAGACCCTCCGGGGACCCAGTACTTC. Translating gives CASSQDGPGDPPGTQYF.

The gene calls are TRBV5-3 and TRBJ1-4; TRBD1 matches 7 bases. TRBV5-3 belongs to the ORF category, with a function that is uncertain. CDR3 length: 15 residues. With 5 bases clipped from V and 0 bases from J, the junction kept 4 bases outside the gene matches. CDR3: CARRSQGATNEKLFF. In DNA, the CDR3 is TGTGCCAGAAGATCCCAGGGGGCAACTAATGAAAAACTGTTTTTT.

The chain carries TRBV2 and TRBJ1-2; 8 bases agree with TRBD1. This CDR3 has 12 residues. Germline V gene sequence: CDR1 SNHLY, CDR2 FYNNEI. J was trimmed by 5 bases and V by 4 bases; bases with no gene match: 0. CDR3 coding DNA: TGTGCCAGCAGTGGGGACAGGTATGGCTACACCTTC. It codes for CASSGDRYGYTF.

J is TRBJ2-7 and V is TRBV30, with D perhaps matching TRBD2 (5 bases). Trimming pared 3 bases from V and 6 bases from J, leaving 9 bases between. Germline V gives CDR1 GTSNPN, CDR2 SVGIG (reference sequence). The CDR3 spans 11 residues. CDR3 region: CAWRRGGEQYF. In nucleotides, the CDR3 is TGTGCCTGGAGACGAGGAGGCGAGCAGTACTTC.

The J gene is TRBJ1-2, the V gene TRBV28, with TRBD1 matching over 9 bases. CDR1 is MDHEN and CDR2 is SYDVKM in the germline V gene. The CDR3 is 15 amino acids. Trimming cost V 6 bases and J 3 bases; bases outside gene matches: 8. CDR3: CASRYRDRDYYGYTF. The CDR3 nucleotides are TGTGCCAGCAGATACCGGGACAGGGACTACTATGGCTACACCTTC.